These 20 T cell receptor beta chains were all obtained from the same sample, sequenced in a study of shared clonotypes between healthy human individuals. Only in-frame clones appear in the TCRdb table, and some are missing; sequencing was by immunoSEQ multiplex PCR. The sample carries roughly 2.1 million clones, under 95% recorded once. Positively selected for CCR7, the CD45RO-negative cells used as naive CD8 cells excluded terminally differentiated effector memory CD45RA+ cells. Sequences were obtained from naive CD8+ T cells from PBMCs. Receptors originate from a man aged 18 to 35 in good health. Some clones in this sample may be carry-over from other donors' samples.

The count of this clone is one. The chain couples TRBV4-1 to TRBJ2-7; TRBD1 agrees at 9 bases. V lost 2 bases to trimming and J lost 0 bases; unmatched junction nucleotides: 11. The CDR3 runs 18 residues. Germline values: CDR1 MGHRA, CDR2 YSYEKL. CDR3 nucleotide sequence: TGCGCCAGCAGCCAAACCCCCGGGACAGGGCAACCCTCCTACGAGCAGTACTTC. It yields the protein CASSQTPGTGQPSYEQYF.

This clone was seen only once. This chain links TRBV10-3 with TRBJ2-4; TRBD1 might be the D (6 bases). CDR3 length equals 16 residues. V was clipped by 3 bases and J by 5 bases, with 17 bases between them. CDR1 and CDR2 from the germline V gene are ENHRY and SYGVKD. This CDR3 is CAISDLAGEGENIQYF. The CDR3 region has the DNA TGTGCCATCAGTGATTTGGCAGGGGAAGGGGAAAACATTCAGTACTTC.

V usage is TRBV27 and J usage is TRBJ2-2; tentatively, D is TRBD1 (5 bases). V was clipped by 1 base and J by 4 bases, with 13 bases between them. The germline gives CDR1 MNHEY, CDR2 SMNVEV (reference sequence). CDR3 size: 16 residues. The CDR3: CASSLLQGWITGELFF. The DNA for the CDR3 is TGTGCCAGCAGTTTATTGCAGGGCTGGATCACCGGGGAGCTGTTTTTT.

CDR3 coding DNA: TGTGCCAGCTCCCAAGGGGGGGGGCACGAGCAGTACTTC. Translated: CASSQGGGHEQYF. The chain carries TRBV2 and TRBJ2-7; D may be TRBD2 (7 bases). Germline assignment: CDR1 SNHLY and CDR2 FYNNEI. CDR3 size: 13 residues. With 8 bases removed from V and 5 bases from J, the gap between germline ends came to 16 bases.

The chain couples TRBV18 to TRBJ2-3; TRBD2 matches 10 bases. V lost 1 base, J lost 5 bases, and 9 bases stayed unmatched. CDR1 is KGHSH, CDR2 LQKENI, per germline. CDR3 length: 17 residues. The CDR3 sequence: CASSPLPGLAGVDTQYF. The CDR3 DNA follows: TGTGCCAGCTCACCACTCCCGGGCCTAGCGGGAGTAGATACGCAGTATTTT.

The rearrangement links TRBV9 to TRBJ2-3; maybe TRBD2 (6 bases). V lost 4 bases to trimming and J lost 4 bases, with 7 bases between them. The CDR3 is 12 residues long. Germline-derived CDR1 and CDR2 are SGDLS and YYNGEE. CDR3 coding DNA: TGTGCCAGCAGCCCGGGGGCAGATACGCAGTATTTT. It is translated as CASSPGADTQYF.

The chain carries TRBV28 and TRBJ2-7; no definite D call. V lost 3 bases and J lost 6, with 9 bases in between. The CDR3 runs to 12 residues. The germline gives CDR1 MDHEN, CDR2 SYDVKM. CDR3 nucleotide sequence: TGTGCCAGCAGTTTTGTCCGGGTCGAGCAGTACTTC. Translation: CASSFVRVEQYF.

The chain couples TRBV27 to TRBJ2-5; 8 positions match TRBD2. Germline CDR1 MNHEY, CDR2 SMNVEV (reference sequence). There are 15 residues in the CDR3. Losses at the gene ends were 6 bases for V and 4 bases for J; bases not matched to a gene: 10. CDR3 sequence: CASRLGRGARETQYF. The DNA of the CDR3 is TGTGCCAGCAGGCTGGGGCGGGGGGCGCGAGAGACCCAGTACTTC.

The chain uses TRBV28 and TRBJ2-3; no definite D call. V lost 6 bases and J lost 2, with 15 bases in between. Germline V gives CDR1 MDHEN, CDR2 SYDVKM. This CDR3 spans 15 amino acids. CDR3 coding DNA: TGTGCCAGCAGCCCCCGACGCTATTTCACAGATACGCAGTATTTT. It encodes CASSPRRYFTDTQYF.

The V call is TRBV2, the J call TRBJ2-7; D is tentatively TRBD1 or TRBD2 (7 bases each). CDR1 is SNHLY, CDR2 FYNNEI, per germline. The CDR3 extends over 13 amino acids. Trimming took off 3 bases at V and 6 bases at J, with 12 bases between the two ends. The CDR3 loop is CASSERRGGEQYF. For the CDR3, the DNA is TGTGCCAGCAGTGAGCGCAGGGGGGGCGAGCAGTACTTC.

The genes are TRBV2 and TRBJ1-1, with TRBD1 as a possible D gene (6 bases). Trimming left V 0 bases short and J 3 bases short, with 11 bases between. Germline assignment: CDR1 SNHLY and CDR2 FYNNEI. The CDR3 loop spans 15 amino acids. The CDR3 sequence is CASSEARGADTEAFF. CDR3 in DNA: TGTGCCAGCAGTGAAGCGCGGGGGGCCGACACTGAAGCTTTCTTT.

This clone was seen only a few times. The gene calls are TRBV6-6 and TRBJ1-5, with D unresolved. The CDR3 is made up of 16 amino acids. Trimming left V 0 bases short and J 0 bases short, with 9 bases between. Germline V gives CDR1 MNHNY, CDR2 SVGAGI (reference sequence). The CDR3 protein is CASSYSISRSNQPQHF. The CDR3 bases are TGTGCCAGCAGTTACTCGATCTCGCGTAGCAATCAGCCCCAGCATTTT.

This clone was recorded once. The same CDR3 can be traced to other DNA sequences in this sample. The chain combines TRBV10-3 with TRBJ1-1; D might be TRBD1 (5 bases). The CDR3 totals 11 residues. Trimming cost V 6 bases and J 5 bases, with 7 bases left between them. From germline, CDR1 is ENHRY and CDR2 SYGVKD. CDR3 amino acids: CAISPGTEAFF. CDR3 DNA: TGTGCCATCAGCCCAGGGACTGAAGCTTTCTTT.

This chain links TRBV7-3 with TRBJ2-5, with D perhaps matching TRBD1 or TRBD2 (5 bases each). The CDR3 contains 16 residues. V dropped 5 bases and J dropped 2 bases, with 18 bases sitting between them. The germline gives CDR1 SGHTA, CDR2 FQGTGA. CDR3 sequence: CASSPKGPGSQETQYF. CDR3 sequence (DNA): TGTGCCAGCAGCCCAAAGGGACCAGGGAGTCAAGAGACCCAGTACTTC.

V gene TRBV10-3 combines with J gene TRBJ1-4, with 10 bases identical to TRBD1. In germline, CDR1 is ENHRY, CDR2 SYGVKD. Unmatched junction bases numbered 9, after V lost 3 bases and J lost 8 bases. The length of the CDR3 is 16 residues. For the CDR3, the DNA is TGTGCCATCAGTGATCCACAAGGGACAGGGGTCGAAAAACTGTTTTTT. Its protein product is CAISDPQGTGVEKLFF.

The gene calls are TRBV5-1 and TRBJ2-7; 7 nucleotides align to TRBD2. V lost 0 bases and J lost 3; bases outside the gene matches: 3. Germline V gene lookup returns CDR1 SGHRS and CDR2 YFSETQ. The CDR3 has 14 residues. For the CDR3, the DNA is TGCGCCAGCAGCTTGGGGGCTAGCGGCTACGAGCAGTACTTC. Its protein is CASSLGASGYEQYF. Together with reference TRBV5-1 and TRBJ2-7, the CDR3 gives the full variable domain: KAGVTQTPRYLIKTRGQQVTLSCSPISGHRSVSWYQQTPGQGLQFLFEYFSETQRNKGNFPGRFSGRQFSNSRSEMNVSTLELGDSALYLCASSLGASGYEQYFGPGTRLTVT.

In regard to this clone: Different DNA sequences within this sample yield the same CDR3. In DNA form, the CDR3 reads TGTGCCAGCAGTCGGACAGGCGATACCTACGAGCAGTACTTC. It specifies CASSRTGDTYEQYF. The chain is built from TRBV28 and TRBJ2-7; TRBD1 matches 7 bases. In germline, CDR1 is MDHEN, CDR2 SYDVKM. V lost 5 bases, J lost 2 bases, and 6 bases stayed unmatched. The CDR3 spans 14 residues.

The J gene is TRBJ1-4, the V gene TRBV4-1; D may be TRBD1 (6 bases). Germline values: CDR1 MGHRA, CDR2 YSYEKL. The CDR3 spans 17 residues. V lost 0 bases and J 6 bases, leaving 17 bases between the germline ends. The CDR3 region is CASSQDGRQGRHEKLFF. DNA for the CDR3: TGCGCCAGCAGCCAAGATGGGCGGCAGGGGCGACATGAAAAACTGTTTTTT.

This clone showed up just a few times. Additional DNA sequences in this sample encode the identical CDR3. This rearrangement joins TRBV28 to TRBJ2-2, with 8 positions matching TRBD2. Germline values: CDR1 MDHEN, CDR2 SYDVKM. V gave up 3 bases and J gave up 6 bases; unmatched junction bases: 0. This CDR3 has 13 residues. The CDR3 DNA follows: TGTGCCAGCAGTTTCGGGGGGGCCGGGGAGCTGTTTTTT. Its translation is CASSFGGAGELFF.

The chain links TRBV18 to TRBJ1-4; a possible D gene is TRBD1 (5 bases). CDR1 and CDR2 (germline): KGHSH, LQKENI. The ends were cut back, 8 bases at V and 0 bases at J, with 13 bases in the middle. The CDR3 covers 15 residues. The chain's CDR3 is CASTRAGATNEKLFF. The DNA for the CDR3 is TGTGCCAGCACCAGGGCCGGTGCAACTAATGAAAAACTGTTTTTT.